These 2 T cell receptor beta chains came from one sample sequenced in a study of T cells after yellow fever vaccination. TCRdb ran MiXCR on the 5' RACE reads and lists one entry per CDR3 protein. The sample lists a few hundred thousand distinct CDR3 sequences, roughly 21% occurring once. Here the sequenced sample was PBMCs, taken 15 days after the yellow fever booster vaccination. These receptors originate from a man aged 30 to 39 who received the YFV17D yellow fever vaccine.

This clonotype was seen more than once but under ten times. CDR3 sequence: CASSSRTSGRHEQYF. CDR3 DNA: TGTGCCAGCAGTTCAAGGACTAGCGGGAGGCACGAGCAGTACTTC. The chain couples TRBV6-5 to TRBJ2-7; 14 bases are shared with TRBD2. Trimming cost V 4 bases and J 5 bases; bases outside gene matches: 4. This CDR3 has 15 residues. The germline gives CDR1 MNHEY, CDR2 SVGAGI.

This chain joins TRBV20-1 and TRBJ2-4; TRBD2 matches at 9 bases. The V gene end was trimmed by 3 bases and the J gene end by 8 bases; junction bases not matched to a gene: 8. CDR1 is DFQATT and CDR2 is SNEGSKA in the germline V gene (reference sequence). The length of the CDR3 is 14 residues. The CDR3, as DNA: TGCAGTGCTAGTTCCGGGACTAGCATCGACATTCAGTACTTC. It is translated as CSASSGTSIDIQYF.